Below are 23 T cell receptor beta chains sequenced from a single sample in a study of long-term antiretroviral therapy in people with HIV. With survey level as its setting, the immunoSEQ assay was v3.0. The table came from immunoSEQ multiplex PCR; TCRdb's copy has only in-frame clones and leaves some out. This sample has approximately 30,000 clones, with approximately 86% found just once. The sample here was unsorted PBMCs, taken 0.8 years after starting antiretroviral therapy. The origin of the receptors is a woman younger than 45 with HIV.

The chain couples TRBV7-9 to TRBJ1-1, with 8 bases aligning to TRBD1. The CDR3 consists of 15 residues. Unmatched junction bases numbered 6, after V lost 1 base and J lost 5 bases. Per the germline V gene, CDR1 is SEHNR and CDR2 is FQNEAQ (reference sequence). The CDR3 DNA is TGTGCCAGCAGCTTAGTCCAGGGGGCCTATACTGAAGCTTTCTTT. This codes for CASSLVQGAYTEAFF.

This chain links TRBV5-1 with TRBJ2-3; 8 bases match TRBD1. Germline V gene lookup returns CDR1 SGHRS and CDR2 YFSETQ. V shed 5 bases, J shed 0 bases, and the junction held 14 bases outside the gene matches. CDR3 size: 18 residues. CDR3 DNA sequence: TGCGCCAGCAGTTTAGGACAGGGAATGGTTTCTAGCACAGATACGCAGTATTTT. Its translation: CASSLGQGMVSSTDTQYF.

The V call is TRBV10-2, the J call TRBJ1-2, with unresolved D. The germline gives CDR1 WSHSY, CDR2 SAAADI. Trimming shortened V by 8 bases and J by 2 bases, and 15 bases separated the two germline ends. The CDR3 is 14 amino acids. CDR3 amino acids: CASLEEETNYGYTF. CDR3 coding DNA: TGCGCCAGCTTAGAGGAGGAGACAAACTATGGCTACACCTTC.

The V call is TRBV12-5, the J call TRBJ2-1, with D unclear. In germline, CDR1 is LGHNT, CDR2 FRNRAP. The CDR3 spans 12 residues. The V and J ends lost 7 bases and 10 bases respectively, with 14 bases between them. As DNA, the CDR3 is TGTGCTAGTGACCCGGACCCTATGGAGCAGTTCTTC. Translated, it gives CASDPDPMEQFF.

CDR3 region: CASSPDTLLETQYF. For the CDR3, the DNA is TGTGCCAGCAGCCCGGACACACTACTGGAGACCCAGTACTTC. The rearrangement links TRBV5-4 to TRBJ2-5, with a tentative D call TRBD1 (5 bases). Germline V gives CDR1 SGHNT, CDR2 YYREEE (reference sequence). Trimming shortened V by 4 bases and J by 5 bases, and 15 bases separated the two germline ends. This CDR3 region has 14 residues.

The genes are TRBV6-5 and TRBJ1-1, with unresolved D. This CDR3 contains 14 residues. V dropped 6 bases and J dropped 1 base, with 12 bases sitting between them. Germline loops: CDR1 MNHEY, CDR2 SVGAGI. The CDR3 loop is CASRRVDGNTEAFF. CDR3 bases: TGTGCCAGCAGAAGAGTGGACGGGAACACTGAAGCTTTCTTT.

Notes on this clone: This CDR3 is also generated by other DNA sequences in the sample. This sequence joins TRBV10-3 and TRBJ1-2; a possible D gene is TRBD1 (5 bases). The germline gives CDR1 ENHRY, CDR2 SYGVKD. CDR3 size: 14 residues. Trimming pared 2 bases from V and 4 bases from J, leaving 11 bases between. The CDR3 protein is CAISEIGGSYGYTF. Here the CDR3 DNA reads TGTGCCATCAGTGAGATCGGGGGTAGCTATGGCTACACCTTC.

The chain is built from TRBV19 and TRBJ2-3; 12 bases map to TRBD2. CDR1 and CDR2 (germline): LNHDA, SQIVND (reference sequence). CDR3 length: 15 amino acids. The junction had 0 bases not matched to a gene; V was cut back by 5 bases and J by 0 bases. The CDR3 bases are TGTGCCAGTAGTGGGACTAGCGGGAGCACAGATACGCAGTATTTT. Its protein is CASSGTSGSTDTQYF.

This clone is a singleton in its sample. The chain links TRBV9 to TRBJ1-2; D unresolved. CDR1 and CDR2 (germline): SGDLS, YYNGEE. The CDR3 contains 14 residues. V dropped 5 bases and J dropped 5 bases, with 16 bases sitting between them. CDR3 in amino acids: CASRRPGGTYGYTF. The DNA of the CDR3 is TGTGCCAGCAGGAGACCAGGCGGAACTTATGGCTACACCTTC. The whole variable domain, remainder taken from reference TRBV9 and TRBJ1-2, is DSGVTQTPKHLITATGQRVTLRCSPRSGDLSVYWYQQSLDQGLQFLIQYYNGEERAKGNILERFSAQQFPDLHSELNLSSLELGDSALYFCASRRPGGTYGYTFGSGTRLTVV.

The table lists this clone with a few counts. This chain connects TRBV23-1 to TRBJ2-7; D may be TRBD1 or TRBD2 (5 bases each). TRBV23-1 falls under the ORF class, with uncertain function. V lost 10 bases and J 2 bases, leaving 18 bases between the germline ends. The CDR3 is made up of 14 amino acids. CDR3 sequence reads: CATRRGRPTYEQYV. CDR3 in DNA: TGCGCCACCCGTCGGGGCAGACCTACCTACGAGCAGTACGTC.

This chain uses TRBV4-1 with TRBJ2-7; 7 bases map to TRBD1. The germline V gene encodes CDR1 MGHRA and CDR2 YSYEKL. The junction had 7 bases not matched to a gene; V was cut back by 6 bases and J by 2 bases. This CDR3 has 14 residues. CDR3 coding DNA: TGCGCCAGCAGGAGGGGGCAGATCCCCTACGAGCAGTACGTC. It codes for CASRRGQIPYEQYV.

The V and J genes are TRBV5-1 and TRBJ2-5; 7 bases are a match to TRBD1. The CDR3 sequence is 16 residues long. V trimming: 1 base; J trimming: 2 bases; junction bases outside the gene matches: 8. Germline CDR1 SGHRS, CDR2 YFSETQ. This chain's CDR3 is CASSLRQGYTQETQYF. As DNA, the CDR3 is TGCGCCAGCAGCTTGCGACAGGGATACACACAAGAGACCCAGTACTTC. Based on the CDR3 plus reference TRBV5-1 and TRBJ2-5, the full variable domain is KAGVTQTPRYLIKTRGQQVTLSCSPISGHRSVSWYQQTPGQGLQFLFEYFSETQRNKGNFPGRFSGRQFSNSRSEMNVSTLELGDSALYLCASSLRQGYTQETQYFGPGTRLLVL.

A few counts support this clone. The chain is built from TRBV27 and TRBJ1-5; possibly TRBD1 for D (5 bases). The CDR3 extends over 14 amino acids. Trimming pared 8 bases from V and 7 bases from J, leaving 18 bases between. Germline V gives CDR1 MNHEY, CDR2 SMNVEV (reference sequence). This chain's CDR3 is CASRVGGRGQPQHF. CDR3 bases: TGTGCCAGCCGGGTCGGGGGACGGGGACAGCCCCAGCATTTT.

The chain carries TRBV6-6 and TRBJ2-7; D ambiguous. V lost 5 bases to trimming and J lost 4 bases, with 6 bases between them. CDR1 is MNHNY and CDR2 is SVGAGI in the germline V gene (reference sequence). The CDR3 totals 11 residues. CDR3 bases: TGTGCCAGCAGTGGCCCGTACGAGCAGTACTTC. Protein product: CASSGPYEQYF.

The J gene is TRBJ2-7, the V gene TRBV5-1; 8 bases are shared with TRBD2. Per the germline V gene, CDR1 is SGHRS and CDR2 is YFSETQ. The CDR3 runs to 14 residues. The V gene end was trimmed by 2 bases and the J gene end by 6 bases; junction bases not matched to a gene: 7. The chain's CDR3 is CASSLRGGGREQYV. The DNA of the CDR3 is TGCGCCAGCAGCTTACGAGGCGGGGGGCGCGAGCAGTACGTC.

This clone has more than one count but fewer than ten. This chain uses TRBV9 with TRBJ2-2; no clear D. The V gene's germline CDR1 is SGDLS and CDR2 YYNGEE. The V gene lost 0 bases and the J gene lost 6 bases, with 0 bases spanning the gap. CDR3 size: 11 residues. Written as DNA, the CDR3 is TGTGCCAGCAGCGTAGCCGGGGAGCTGTTTTTT. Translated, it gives CASSVAGELFF.

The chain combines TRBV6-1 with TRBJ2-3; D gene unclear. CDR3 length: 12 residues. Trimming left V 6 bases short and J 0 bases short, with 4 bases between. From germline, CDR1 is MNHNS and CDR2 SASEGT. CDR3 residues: CASSVSTDTQYF. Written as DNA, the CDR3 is TGTGCCAGCAGCGTCAGCACAGATACGCAGTATTTT.

CDR3 amino acids: CASSLRRGQNTGELFF. As DNA, the CDR3 is TGTGCCAGCAGTTTACGGCGAGGCCAAAACACCGGGGAGCTGTTTTTT. This chain links TRBV27 with TRBJ2-2; D gene ambiguous. Germline V gene sequence: CDR1 MNHEY, CDR2 SMNVEV (reference sequence). The germline V and J ends were trimmed by 2 bases and 2 bases, with 12 bases remaining between them. This CDR3 spans 16 amino acids.

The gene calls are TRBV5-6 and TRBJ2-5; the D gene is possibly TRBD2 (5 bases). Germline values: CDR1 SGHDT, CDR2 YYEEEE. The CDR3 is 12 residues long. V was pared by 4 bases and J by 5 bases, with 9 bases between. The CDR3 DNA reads TGTGCCAGCAGCCTAGCACTTGAGACCCAGTACTTC. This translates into CASSLALETQYF.

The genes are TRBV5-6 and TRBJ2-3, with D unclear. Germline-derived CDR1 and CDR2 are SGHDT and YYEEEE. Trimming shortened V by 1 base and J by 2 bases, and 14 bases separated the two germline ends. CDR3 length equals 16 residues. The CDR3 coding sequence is TGTGCCAGCAGCTTGTCGCTGGGGTCCTACACAGATACGCAGTATTTT. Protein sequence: CASSLSLGSYTDTQYF.

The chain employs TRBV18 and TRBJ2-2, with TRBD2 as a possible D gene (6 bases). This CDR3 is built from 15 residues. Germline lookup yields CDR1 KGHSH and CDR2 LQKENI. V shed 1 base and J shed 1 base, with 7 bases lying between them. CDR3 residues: CASSPRRGNTGELFF. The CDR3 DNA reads TGTGCCAGCTCACCACGGCGGGGGAACACCGGGGAGCTGTTTTTT. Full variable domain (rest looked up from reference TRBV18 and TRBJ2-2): NAGVMQNPRHLVRRRGQEARLRCSPMKGHSHVYWYRQLPEEGLKFMVYLQKENIIDESGMPKERFSAEFPKEGPSILRIQQVVRGDSAAYFCASSPRRGNTGELFFGEGSRLTVL.

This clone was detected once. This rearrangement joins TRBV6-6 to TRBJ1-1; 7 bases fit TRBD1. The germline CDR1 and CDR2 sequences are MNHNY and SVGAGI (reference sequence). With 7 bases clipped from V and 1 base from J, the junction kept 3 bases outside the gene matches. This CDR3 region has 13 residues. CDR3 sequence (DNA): TGTGCCAGCAAGGGACAGCCGAACACTGAAGCTTTCTTT. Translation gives CASKGQPNTEAFF.

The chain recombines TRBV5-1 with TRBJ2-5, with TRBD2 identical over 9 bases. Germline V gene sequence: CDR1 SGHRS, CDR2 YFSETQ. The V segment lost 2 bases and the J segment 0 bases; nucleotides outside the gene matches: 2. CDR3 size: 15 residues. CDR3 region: CASSFSGGYQETQYF. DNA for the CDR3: TGCGCCAGCAGCTTCAGCGGGGGGTACCAAGAGACCCAGTACTTC.